One sample yielded the 29 T cell receptor beta chains listed below, sequenced in a study of blood T cells in healthy people across ages. With a J-beta primer mix and a sample-barcoded 5' primer, a second PCR ran about 6 to 11 cycles. TCRdb re-called the 5' RACE reads through MiXCR, storing one row per CDR3 protein. This sample has around 580,000 distinct CDR3 sequences, with around half found just once. Sequenced input: blood. The receptors derive from an older man in good health.

The chain is built from TRBV7-2 and TRBJ2-1; 11 nucleotides line up with TRBD2. Germline values: CDR1 SGHTA, CDR2 FQGNSA. V gave up 5 bases and J gave up 4 bases; unmatched junction bases: 13. This CDR3 is 18 amino acids long. CDR3 loop: CASSLTGLAGGRYNEQFF. The CDR3 DNA sequence: TGTGCCAGCAGCCTTACGGGGCTAGCGGGAGGACGATACAATGAGCAGTTCTTC.

The chain links TRBV4-1 to TRBJ2-1; the match to TRBD1 covers 7 bases. CDR1 MGHRA and CDR2 YSYEKL come from the germline V gene. V lost 0 bases to trimming and J lost 6 bases; unmatched junction nucleotides: 5. The CDR3 is 15 amino acids. The CDR3 protein is CASSQDGQAGNEQFF. The CDR3 region has the DNA TGCGCCAGCAGCCAAGATGGACAGGCGGGCAATGAGCAGTTCTTC.

The chain couples TRBV5-1 to TRBJ2-2; 7 nucleotides line up with TRBD1. There are 15 residues in the CDR3. From germline, CDR1 is SGHRS and CDR2 YFSETQ. V dropped 6 bases and J dropped 0; count of bases not matched to a gene: 5. CDR3 bases: TGCGCCAGCATGACAGGGCACGCGAACACCGGGGAGCTGTTTTTT. It codes for CASMTGHANTGELFF.

This chain connects TRBV20-1 to TRBJ2-3, with D uncertain. The CDR3 runs 14 residues. Germline CDR1 DFQATT, CDR2 SNEGSKA (reference sequence). V was cut by 5 bases and J by 6 bases, with 18 bases left in between. CDR3 sequence reads: CSALRPDLRDTQYF. CDR3 nucleotide sequence: TGCAGTGCTCTCCGTCCCGACCTCAGGGATACGCAGTATTTT.

This chain joins TRBV10-1 and TRBJ2-2; TRBD1 is a possible D gene (5 bases). Germline V gene lookup returns CDR1 WNHNN and CDR2 SYGVQD (reference sequence). The CDR3 runs to 16 residues. V lost 0 bases to trimming and J lost 5 bases, with 13 bases between them. The DNA of the CDR3 is TGCGCCAGCAGTGAGTCCCCCCAGGGTGGGACCGGGGAGCTGTTTTTT. It encodes CASSESPQGGTGELFF.

The chain is built from TRBV3-1 and TRBJ2-3, with D perhaps assigned TRBD1 or TRBD2 (5 bases each). This CDR3 region has 15 residues. Germline CDR1 reads LGHDT; CDR2 reads YNNKEL (reference sequence). V shed 1 base and J shed 6 bases, with 14 bases lying between them. The CDR3 loop reads CASSQAGTHSDTQYF. The CDR3 region has the DNA TGTGCCAGCAGCCAAGCCGGGACCCACTCTGATACGCAGTATTTT.

The chain has TRBV28 and TRBJ2-5, with D maybe TRBD2 (8 bases). V was cut by 8 bases and J by 11 bases, with 24 bases left in between. There are 14 residues in the CDR3. Per germline, CDR1 MDHEN and CDR2 SYDVKM. CDR3 amino acids: CASSPSGGGFEQYF. Written as DNA, the CDR3 is TGTGCCAGCTCCCCCTCGGGAGGGGGCTTTGAGCAGTACTTC.

This chain connects TRBV12-3 or TRBV12-4 to TRBJ2-1, with a weak D call TRBD2 (6 bases). The V end was cut by 6 bases, the J end by 3 bases, with 18 bases between. The CDR3 covers 16 residues. The CDR3 nucleotides are TGTGCCAGCAGAACTAATAGCGGAGAATACTACAATGAGCAGTTCTTC. It encodes CASRTNSGEYYNEQFF.

The chain recombines TRBV7-6 with TRBJ1-4; D gene ambiguous. The ends were cut back, 1 base at V and 5 bases at J, with 14 bases in the middle. Germline loops: CDR1 SGHVS, CDR2 FNYEAQ. The CDR3 totals 16 residues. This chain's CDR3 is CASSLGLGQINEKLFF. The CDR3 coding sequence is TGTGCCAGCAGCTTAGGACTAGGGCAGATAAATGAAAAACTGTTTTTT.

Regarding this clonotype: Being one base from a much bigger clone, this may be a read error. This rearrangement joins TRBV6-5 to TRBJ2-7, with 9 bases identical to TRBD1. The CDR3 covers 14 residues. V shed 4 bases, J shed 5 bases, and the junction held 6 bases outside the gene matches. CDR1 is MNHEY, CDR2 SVGAGI, per germline. DNA of the CDR3: TGTGCCAGCAGTTGGGACAGGGCATCGAACGAGCAGTACTTC. Amino acid sequence: CASSWDRASNEQYF.

This clonotype was seen only a few times. This chain connects TRBV12-3 or TRBV12-4 to TRBJ2-5; D unresolved. The germline V and J ends were trimmed by 3 bases and 5 bases, with 4 bases remaining between them. The CDR3 spans 11 residues. CDR3 amino acids: CASSFYETQYF. The CDR3 DNA is TGTGCCAGCAGTTTTTACGAGACCCAGTACTTC.

V is TRBV12-3 or TRBV12-4 and J is TRBJ1-4; possible D gene TRBD1, 6 bases. V was clipped by 5 bases and J by 11 bases, with 15 bases between them. CDR3 size: 13 residues. CDR3: CASSGQRGSKLFF. The CDR3 DNA reads as TGTGCCAGCAGTGGACAGCGGGGGAGTAAACTGTTTTTT.

V and J are TRBV5-1 and TRBJ2-5; weak D call: TRBD2 (6 bases). This CDR3 region has 15 residues. The V gene lost 0 bases and the J gene lost 11 bases, with 20 bases spanning the gap. CDR1 and CDR2 (germline): SGHRS, YFSETQ. This chain's CDR3 is CASSLAGDVRNEQYF. The CDR3 nucleotides are TGCGCCAGCAGCTTGGCGGGGGATGTAAGGAATGAGCAGTACTTC. The full variable domain, with the rest looked up from reference TRBV5-1 and TRBJ2-5, is KAGVTQTPRYLIKTRGQQVTLSCSPISGHRSVSWYQQTPGQGLQFLFEYFSETQRNKGNFPGRFSGRQFSNSRSEMNVSTLELGDSALYLCASSLAGDVRNEQYFGPGTRLLVL.

This clonotype was observed a handful of times. The chain carries TRBV5-1 and TRBJ2-7, with no clear D. The J call may be incorrect, as the DNA end agrees better with TRBJ2-5. The germline gives CDR1 SGHRS, CDR2 YFSETQ. This CDR3 has 12 residues. CDR3 nucleotides: TGCGCCAGCAGCTTGACCAGAGAGACCCAGTACTTC. Its translation: CASSLTRETQYF.

V is TRBV5-1 and J is TRBJ2-5, with 8 positions matching TRBD2. Trimming took 0 bases from V and 11 from J; bases not matched to a gene: 12. Germline V CDR1 and CDR2: SGHRS, YFSETQ. CDR3 length: 15 residues. The CDR3 loop reads CASSLASGGYNEQYF. CDR3 nucleotides: TGCGCCAGCAGCTTGGCGAGCGGGGGCTACAATGAGCAGTACTTC.

This clonotype appeared many times. The J gene is TRBJ1-1, the V gene TRBV6-6; D possibly corresponds to TRBD1 (5 bases). Trimming cost V 2 bases and J 4 bases, with 8 bases left between them. CDR3 length: 13 residues. Per germline, CDR1 MNHNY and CDR2 SVGAGI (reference sequence). CDR3 nucleotides: TGTGCCAGCAGTTACCTGGGGACCACTGAAGCTTTCTTT. This sequence encodes CASSYLGTTEAFF.

This clonotype was picked up one time. The chain recombines TRBV10-1 with TRBJ1-6; a possible D gene is TRBD1 (5 bases). The CDR3 length is 13 residues. Germline assignment: CDR1 WNHNN and CDR2 SYGVQD (reference sequence). V was shortened by 8 bases and J by 7 bases, with 12 bases between the two germline ends. The CDR3: CASFRDGNSPLHF. The CDR3 region has the DNA TGCGCCAGCTTTAGGGACGGGAATTCACCCCTCCACTTT.

This clonotype came up many times. This chain uses TRBV29-1 with TRBJ1-5, with TRBD1 as a possible D gene (6 bases). V lost 5 bases to trimming and J lost 5 bases, with 13 bases between them. This CDR3 has 13 amino acids. CDR1 is SQVTM and CDR2 is ANQGSEA in the germline V gene. CDR3 coding DNA: TGCAGCGTTCAACAGGGAGATGATCAGCCCCAGCATTTT. It specifies CSVQQGDDQPQHF.

This chain joins TRBV7-2 and TRBJ1-4; D is uncertain. Germline lookup yields CDR1 SGHTA and CDR2 FQGNSA. Trimming removed 2 bases at V and 2 bases at J, with 6 bases between. The CDR3 is 14 amino acids. The CDR3 DNA reads as TGTGCCAGCAGCTTAAGTCGGACTAATGAAAAACTGTTTTTT. Its translation: CASSLSRTNEKLFF.

This clonotype was counted a few times. The chain combines TRBV12-3 or TRBV12-4 with TRBJ2-1, with 8 positions matching TRBD2. Trimming at V came to 2 bases and at J to 7 bases, leaving 7 bases not matched to a gene. The CDR3 runs 15 residues. The DNA for the CDR3 is TGTGCCAGCAGTTTAAATAGCGGGGCCCGGAATGAGCAGTTCTTC. Translation: CASSLNSGARNEQFF.

V and J are TRBV20-1 and TRBJ2-5, with 11 bases matching TRBD2. CDR1 and CDR2 from the germline V gene are DFQATT and SNEGSKA (reference sequence). V shed 0 bases, J shed 5 bases, and the junction held 17 bases outside the gene matches. This CDR3 has 19 amino acids. The CDR3 sequence is CSARDLGLAGGRDRETQYF. CDR3 nucleotide sequence: TGCAGTGCTAGAGATCTCGGACTAGCGGGCGGGCGAGATAGGGAGACCCAGTACTTC.

This clonotype showed up just a few times. The chain links TRBV5-5 to TRBJ2-1; D remains unclear. Germline lookup yields CDR1 SGHKS and CDR2 YYEKEE (reference sequence). Trimming shortened V by 4 bases and J by 8 bases, and 10 bases separated the two germline ends. The CDR3 contains 12 residues. CDR3 amino acids: CASSPVFDEQFF. DNA for the CDR3: TGTGCCAGCAGCCCGGTCTTCGATGAGCAGTTCTTC.

The chain uses TRBV5-5 and TRBJ2-2; no firm D call. Germline assignment: CDR1 SGHKS and CDR2 YYEKEE (reference sequence). CDR3 length equals 11 residues. Trimming took off 4 bases at V and 9 bases at J, with 7 bases between the two ends. CDR3 amino acids: CASSIRWELFF. CDR3 nucleotide sequence: TGTGCCAGCAGCATCCGTTGGGAGCTGTTTTTT.

This clonotype was detected many times. This chain uses TRBV6-5 with TRBJ1-2, with D perhaps matching TRBD1 (6 bases). The CDR3 consists of 14 residues. The germline V gene has CDR1 MNHEY and CDR2 SVGAGI. V gave up 0 bases and J gave up 4 bases, with 9 bases separating them. Here the CDR3 reads CASSYSSDSYGYTF. CDR3 DNA: TGTGCCAGCAGTTACTCGTCGGACAGCTATGGCTACACCTTC.

This chain connects TRBV27 to TRBJ2-7; TRBD1 agrees at 8 bases. The CDR3 sequence is 13 residues long. From germline, CDR1 is MNHEY and CDR2 SMNVEV (reference sequence). Losses at the gene ends were 5 bases for V and 2 bases for J; bases not matched to a gene: 2. In DNA, the CDR3 is TGTGCCAGCAGTACGACAGGGGCCTACGAGCAGTACTTC. This codes for CASSTTGAYEQYF.

This clonotype was seen a handful of times. This chain's CDR3 is CASSATGGTSGELFF. The CDR3 nucleotides read TGCGCCAGCAGCGCTACTGGCGGGACTAGCGGGGAGCTGTTTTTT. The chain joins TRBV5-1 to TRBJ2-2; 8 nucleotides line up with TRBD2. The CDR3 runs to 15 residues. Germline lookup yields CDR1 SGHRS and CDR2 YFSETQ. Trimming cost V 4 bases and J 7 bases; bases outside gene matches: 9.

This clonotype has a handful of counts. V and J are TRBV6-2 or TRBV6-3 and TRBJ2-7; D is unresolved. In germline, CDR1 is MNHEY, CDR2 SVGEGT. The CDR3 loop spans 17 amino acids. V was trimmed by 0 bases and J by 0 bases, leaving 15 bases between them. CDR3 in DNA: TGTGCCAGCAGTTACTCGCGGCCCGTCCCAAGCTCCTACGAGCAGTACTTC. Translation: CASSYSRPVPSSYEQYF.

The rearrangement uses TRBV4-3 and TRBJ1-2, with unresolved D. The V gene's germline CDR1 is LGHNA and CDR2 YSLEER. The CDR3 is 14 amino acids. Trimming pared 2 bases from V and 4 bases from J, leaving 11 bases between. CDR3 loop: CASSQHDISYGYTF. CDR3 nucleotides: TGCGCCAGCAGCCAACACGACATTTCCTATGGCTACACCTTC.

The rearrangement links TRBV25-1 to TRBJ2-2; 7 nucleotides align to TRBD1. Trimming at V came to 2 bases and at J to 5 bases, leaving 8 bases not matched to a gene. The CDR3 runs 16 residues. Germline V lookup: CDR1 MGHDK, CDR2 SYGVNS. The CDR3 loop is CASSEPFGQVTGELFF. CDR3 sequence (DNA): TGTGCCAGCAGTGAACCCTTCGGACAGGTGACCGGGGAGCTGTTTTTT.